One and the same sample provided the 20 T cell receptor beta chains below, sequenced in a study of human T cells and chemical hapten exposure. Documented time point: patch test 1, 2 weeks after DPC sensitization. Regarding treatment: therapeutic diphenylcyclopropenone sensitization with weekly scalp DPC. TCRdb processed the RACE reads anew with MiXCR; each CDR3 protein has one entry. This sample has fewer than 400,000 distinct CDR3 sequences; approximately 6.9% occur once, and the top ten carry approximately 8.9%. The sequencing here drew on whole blood, taken in connection with sensitization to the hapten diphenylcyclopropenone (DPC). The receptors here all came from a woman younger than 35 with alopecia areata. Some clones in this sample may be carry-over from other donors' samples.

This clonotype showed up just a few times. This chain links TRBV10-3 with TRBJ2-7; D is perhaps TRBD1 or TRBD2 (5 bases each). Germline-derived CDR1 and CDR2 are ENHRY and SYGVKD. V lost 6 bases, J lost 4 bases, and 19 bases lay in between. The CDR3 is 15 amino acids. The DNA for the CDR3 is TGTGCCATCAGGAGGGGTTCCGGGCCTCTTTACGAGCAGTACTTC. It yields the protein CAIRRGSGPLYEQYF.

The chain is built from TRBV28 and TRBJ1-1, with TRBD1 as a possible D gene (5 bases). CDR3 size: 16 residues. Deletions cut 5 bases from V and 0 bases from J, with 16 bases between. The germline V gene has CDR1 MDHEN and CDR2 SYDVKM. CDR3 DNA: TGTGCCAGCAGTCCCTCCGTTGGACACTTGAACACTGAAGCTTTCTTT. Its translation is CASSPSVGHLNTEAFF.

There are many counts of this clonotype. CDR3 amino acids: CASSFPGLVAGELFF. Here the CDR3 DNA reads TGTGCCAGCAGTTTTCCGGGACTAGTCGCCGGGGAGCTGTTTTTT. This sequence joins TRBV28 and TRBJ2-2; 8 bases agree with TRBD2. The J segment lost 6 bases and the V segment lost 3 bases, leaving 6 bases of the junction unmatched. The CDR3 runs to 15 residues. Per the germline V gene, CDR1 is MDHEN and CDR2 is SYDVKM.

This clonotype was counted ten times or more. The junction does not match germline at one end; this may be a read error. The chain combines TRBV12-3 or TRBV12-4 with TRBJ2-3, with D perhaps assigned TRBD1 or TRBD2 (5 bases each). The CDR3 runs 12 residues. As DNA, the CDR3 is TGCGCCTCGGGGCCATCTACAGATACGCAGTATTTT. Amino acid sequence: CASGPSTDTQYF.

This chain connects TRBV10-3 to TRBJ2-2; D is tentatively TRBD1 or TRBD2 (6 bases each). The CDR3 runs 14 residues. The V gene lost 4 bases and the J gene lost 7 bases, with 13 bases spanning the gap. The germline gives CDR1 ENHRY, CDR2 SYGVKD. The CDR3 spells CAISAGAGDGELFF. Here the CDR3 DNA reads TGTGCCATCAGTGCGGGGGCCGGGGACGGGGAGCTGTTTTTT.

This clonotype was recorded many times. This sequence joins TRBV7-9 and TRBJ2-2, with 9 bases aligning to TRBD1. Per germline, CDR1 SEHNR and CDR2 FQNEAQ (reference sequence). With 4 bases clipped from V and 2 bases from J, the junction kept 8 bases outside the gene matches. This CDR3 comprises 17 residues. CDR3 in amino acids: CASSSITGQGNTGELFF. The DNA of the CDR3 is TGTGCCAGCAGCTCTATTACGGGACAGGGAAACACCGGGGAGCTGTTTTTT.

In DNA form, the CDR3 reads TGTGCCAGCAGCCCACCCCCATCGAGAGAGACCCAGTACTTC. Translation: CASSPPPSRETQYF. J is TRBJ2-5 and V is TRBV7-2; D unresolved. Germline V gene data show CDR1 as SGHTA and CDR2 as FQGNSA. V was cut by 5 bases and J by 4 bases, with 14 bases left in between. CDR3 length: 14 amino acids.

Ten or more counts support this clonotype. This chain connects TRBV2 to TRBJ2-2, with 7 positions matching TRBD2. There are 14 residues in the CDR3. The germline gives CDR1 SNHLY, CDR2 FYNNEI. The ends lost 7 bases at V and 0 bases at J; junction bases unmatched: 2. The CDR3 is CASTSGANTGELFF. CDR3 DNA sequence: TGTGCCAGCACCAGCGGGGCGAACACCGGGGAGCTGTTTTTT. The whole variable domain, remainder taken from reference TRBV2 and TRBJ2-2, is EPEVTQTPSHQVTQMGQEVILRCVPISNHLYFYWYRQILGQKVEFLVSFYNNEISEKSEIFDDQFSVERPDGSNFTLKIRSTKLEDSAMYFCASTSGANTGELFFGEGSRLTVL.

The table lists this clonotype with a few counts. V and J are TRBV3-1 and TRBJ1-1, with D possibly being TRBD1 (5 bases). Germline lookup yields CDR1 LGHDT and CDR2 YNNKEL (reference sequence). Trimming shortened V by 6 bases and J by 5 bases, and 13 bases separated the two germline ends. CDR3 length: 13 amino acids. The CDR3 sequence is CASRILGHTEAFF. The CDR3 nucleotides read TGTGCCAGCAGGATATTAGGACATACTGAAGCTTTCTTT.

This clonotype came up a few times. The DNA of the CDR3 is TGTGCCAGTAGTATGCGAGGGACCCAAGAGACCCAGTACTTC. Translating gives CASSMRGTQETQYF. This chain joins TRBV19 and TRBJ2-5; D is tentatively TRBD1 or TRBD2 (5 bases each). Germline V gene lookup returns CDR1 LNHDA and CDR2 SQIVND (reference sequence). The CDR3 length is 14 residues. Deletions cut 3 bases from V and 1 base from J, with 9 bases between.

This chain uses TRBV6-5 with TRBJ1-2; unclear D gene. Trimming pared 6 bases from V and 9 bases from J, leaving 14 bases between. Per the germline V gene, CDR1 is MNHEY and CDR2 is SVGAGI. The CDR3 has 12 amino acids. The CDR3 loop is CASSPIVGSYTF. The CDR3 DNA reads TGTGCCAGCAGCCCCATAGTTGGTAGCTACACCTTC.

This clonotype has a handful of counts. This sequence joins TRBV27 and TRBJ1-4; D uncertain. Per germline, CDR1 MNHEY and CDR2 SMNVEV (reference sequence). The CDR3 loop spans 12 amino acids. V lost 6 bases, J lost 8 bases, and 10 bases lay in between. Here the CDR3 reads CASRSVGEKLFF. For the CDR3, the DNA is TGTGCCAGCAGATCTGTCGGGGAAAAACTGTTTTTT.

There are many counts of this clonotype. V gene TRBV6-6 combines with J gene TRBJ2-6; possibly TRBD1 for D (5 bases). CDR3 length: 14 amino acids. Per the germline V gene, CDR1 is MNHNY and CDR2 is SVGAGI (reference sequence). Trimming took off 5 bases at V and 9 bases at J, with 14 bases between the two ends. The CDR3 DNA sequence: TGTGCCAGCAGTGCCGACAGTAGCTACAACGTCCTGACTTTC. Residues: CASSADSSYNVLTF.

A few counts support this clonotype. The J gene is TRBJ1-1, the V gene TRBV7-9; D possibly corresponds to TRBD1 (5 bases). The ends were cut back, 1 base at V and 0 bases at J, with 15 bases in the middle. The CDR3 covers 17 residues. The germline V gene encodes CDR1 SEHNR and CDR2 FQNEAQ (reference sequence). DNA of the CDR3: TGTGCCAGCAGCTTAGAATCAGGGCGAGGATTGAACACTGAAGCTTTCTTT. Its protein is CASSLESGRGLNTEAFF.

This chain connects TRBV28 to TRBJ2-1; 11 bases align to TRBD2. The V gene's germline CDR1 is MDHEN and CDR2 SYDVKM. V lost 4 bases to trimming and J lost 2 bases; unmatched junction nucleotides: 4. This CDR3 is built from 16 residues. CDR3: CASSSSGGLTYNEQFF. CDR3 nucleotides: TGTGCCAGCAGTTCTAGCGGGGGGTTAACCTACAATGAGCAGTTCTTC.

At least ten counts were recorded for this clonotype. The chain couples TRBV4-3 to TRBJ2-1, with 15 nucleotides matching TRBD2. The V gene end was trimmed by 5 bases and the J gene end by 6 bases; junction bases not matched to a gene: 14. There are 19 residues in the CDR3. The germline V gene has CDR1 LGHNA and CDR2 YSLEER. DNA of the CDR3: TGCGCCAGCAGCAAAGGACCGGGACTAGCGGGGGGAGAGGGCAATGAGCAGTTCTTC. Its protein product is CASSKGPGLAGGEGNEQFF.

This clonotype was seen repeatedly, ten times or more. The chain joins TRBV7-9 to TRBJ2-1; 12 bases line up with TRBD1. Per the germline V gene, CDR1 is SEHNR and CDR2 is FQNEAQ (reference sequence). The CDR3 spans 16 residues. With V trimmed by 5 bases and J by 2 bases, 4 bases remained unmatched. This CDR3 reads CASSPGDRGPYNEQFF. CDR3 DNA sequence: TGTGCCAGCAGCCCCGGGGACAGGGGGCCCTACAATGAGCAGTTCTTC.

This clonotype turned up a few times. This chain links TRBV6-5 with TRBJ1-4; D is undetermined. The CDR3 covers 14 residues. Germline CDR1 MNHEY, CDR2 SVGAGI. V shed 6 bases and J shed 2 bases, with 10 bases lying between them. Here the CDR3 reads CASRRMGTNEKLFF. The CDR3 nucleotides are TGTGCCAGCAGGCGAATGGGGACTAATGAAAAACTGTTTTTT.

The chain uses TRBV13 and TRBJ1-1; D is perhaps TRBD1 (5 bases). The V gene lost 5 bases and the J gene lost 0 bases, with 13 bases spanning the gap. Germline lookup yields CDR1 PRHDT and CDR2 FYEKMQ (reference sequence). The CDR3 spans 15 residues. The CDR3 sequence is CASSPTGRVNTEAFF. The CDR3, as DNA: TGTGCCAGCAGCCCCACGGGCAGGGTGAACACTGAAGCTTTCTTT.

This clonotype was seen many times. The chain recombines TRBV12-5 with TRBJ2-7, with D perhaps given as TRBD1 or TRBD2 (5 bases each). Germline V CDR1 and CDR2: LGHNT, FRNRAP. The CDR3 length is 17 residues. V lost 1 base to trimming and J lost 0 bases, with 16 bases between them. Here the CDR3 reads CASGLDLSGAFSYEQYF. In DNA, the CDR3 is TGTGCTAGTGGTTTGGACCTCTCCGGGGCATTCTCCTACGAGCAGTACTTC.